This TCR beta chain stems from a study of shared clonotypes between healthy human individuals. Free of recent acute infections or vaccinations, the donors were healthy HIV-negative adults. Memory CD4+ cells were the fraction left after CD45RA+ naive selection. TCRdb keeps only in-frame clones here, not all; method: immunoSEQ multiplex PCR. The table has 1,400,000 or so clones, about 98.5% seen once; the top ten hold about 0.4%. About this clone: The antigen is undetermined.

Broader study findings: The sole specimen, blood, was sampled, and tissue repertoires likely differ. Limitation of the genetic and exposure-history diversity represented came from the few donors.

V was pared by 2 bases and J by 7 bases, with 12 bases between. CDR1 and CDR2 (germline): SGHKS, YYEKEE (reference sequence). The CDR3 is made up of 14 amino acids. Sequenced: naive CD4+ T cells sorted from blood. The subset here: CD45RA+ positively selected. The source is a man aged 25-45 years in good health. V usage is TRBV5-5 and J usage is TRBJ1-4; D remains ambiguous. Written as DNA, the CDR3 is TGTGCCAGCAGCTTCACCCCAGTTGCTGAAAAACTGTTTTTT. Protein sequence: CASSFTPVAEKLFF.